Following are 8 T cell receptor beta chains from one sample sequenced in a study of identifying expanded T cells in peripheral blood. Clones were sequenced by immunoSEQ multiplex PCR, and TCRdb holds only the in-frame ones, with some missing. The repertoire holds about 83,000 clones, with 70% to 90% as singletons. The specimen was blood. The receptors here all came from a person aged 18-69 years in good health.

The J gene is TRBJ2-3, the V gene TRBV10-3; 10 bases line up with TRBD2. This CDR3 spans 18 amino acids. V lost 2 bases and J lost 4; bases outside the gene matches: 12. The germline V gene encodes CDR1 ENHRY and CDR2 SYGVKD. The CDR3 reads CAISELRASGGAADTQYF. The CDR3 nucleotides read TGTGCCATCAGTGAGCTTAGAGCAAGCGGGGGGGCCGCAGATACGCAGTATTTT.

This chain connects TRBV10-3 to TRBJ1-6, with TRBD1 matching 7 bases. Germline V lookup: CDR1 ENHRY, CDR2 SYGVKD. V lost 2 bases to trimming and J lost 8 bases; unmatched junction nucleotides: 3. The CDR3 is 14 amino acids. The CDR3 sequence is CAISETGQHSPLHF. The DNA of the CDR3 is TGTGCCATCAGTGAGACGGGACAGCATTCACCCCTCCACTTT.

The gene calls are TRBV19 and TRBJ1-2; D ambiguous. Between the trimmed V and J ends, which lost 6 bases and 4 bases, there was a span of 6 bases. The CDR3 is 11 residues long. The germline V gene has CDR1 LNHDA and CDR2 SQIVND (reference sequence). CDR3 loop: CASRESYGYTF. The CDR3 region has the DNA TGTGCCAGTAGAGAATCCTATGGCTACACCTTC.

This rearrangement joins TRBV9 to TRBJ2-4, with D possibly TRBD1 on 6 matching bases. V was clipped by 0 bases and J by 9 bases, with 13 bases between them. Germline V gene data show CDR1 as SGDLS and CDR2 as YYNGEE. The CDR3 runs 14 residues. As DNA, the CDR3 is TGTGCCAGCAGCGTAGCAGGGGCCGTAAGCATTCAGTACTTC. Protein: CASSVAGAVSIQYF.

The gene calls are TRBV9 and TRBJ2-7; 7 bases are shared with TRBD2. The CDR3 has 15 residues. The trim removed 3 bases at V and 3 bases at J, leaving 9 bases unmatched. CDR1 SGDLS and CDR2 YYNGEE come from the germline V gene. CDR3 bases: TGTGCCAGCAGCGAGGCTCCGGGGGGAAGCTACGAGCAGTACTTC. Encoded protein: CASSEAPGGSYEQYF.

The V gene is TRBV6-6, the J gene TRBJ1-1, with 9 bases matching TRBD1. CDR3 length equals 13 residues. Trimming took 4 bases from V and 10 from J; bases not matched to a gene: 7. Germline lookup yields CDR1 MNHNY and CDR2 SVGAGI (reference sequence). CDR3 in DNA: TGTGCCAGCAGTTTTATCCCGGGACAGGGAGCTTTCTTT. Translated: CASSFIPGQGAFF.

This clone was seen just once. The CDR3: CASSWDRGNTGELFF. CDR3 DNA: TGTGCCAGCAGCTGGGACAGGGGGAACACCGGGGAGCTGTTTTTT. This rearrangement joins TRBV11-2 to TRBJ2-2; 10 nucleotides agree with TRBD1. With 4 bases clipped from V and 1 base from J, the junction kept 0 bases outside the gene matches. Germline CDR1 reads SGHAT; CDR2 reads FQNNGV. This CDR3 has 15 amino acids.

This chain connects TRBV6-5 to TRBJ2-1, with 10 nucleotides matching TRBD2. CDR1 is MNHEY, CDR2 SVGAGI, per germline. Trimming took 4 bases from V and 6 from J; bases not matched to a gene: 9. This CDR3 is built from 16 residues. CDR3 in DNA: TGTGCCAGCAGTTCGGCTAGCGGGGGCCCTCTCAATGAGCAGTTCTTC. It translates to CASSSASGGPLNEQFF.